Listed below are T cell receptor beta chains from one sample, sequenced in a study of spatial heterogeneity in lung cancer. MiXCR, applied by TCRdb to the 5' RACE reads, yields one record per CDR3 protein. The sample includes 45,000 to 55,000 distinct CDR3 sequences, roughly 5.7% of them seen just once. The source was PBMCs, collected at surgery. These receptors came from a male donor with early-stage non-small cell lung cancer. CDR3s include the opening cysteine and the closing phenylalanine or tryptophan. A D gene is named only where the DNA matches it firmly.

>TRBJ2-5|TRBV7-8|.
CASSHRDRRGRQETQYF
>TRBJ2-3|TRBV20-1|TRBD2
CSARVLTSGNLDTQYF
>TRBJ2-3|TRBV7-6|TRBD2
CASSSGLAGSSTDTQYF
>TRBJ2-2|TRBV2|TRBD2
CASSVLLGLAGGRYAGELFF
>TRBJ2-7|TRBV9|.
CASSVGAGSRVNEQYF
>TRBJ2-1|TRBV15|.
CATSTGISYNEQFF
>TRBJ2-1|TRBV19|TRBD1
CASRRDSYNEQFF
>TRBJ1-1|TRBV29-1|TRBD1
CSAAGAGGAGTEAFF
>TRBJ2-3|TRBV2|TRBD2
CASSAASGGADTQYF
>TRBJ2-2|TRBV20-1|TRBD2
CSARALTSGRAGELFF
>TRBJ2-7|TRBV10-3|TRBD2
CAISTLSGRAKGQYF
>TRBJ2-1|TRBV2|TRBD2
CASSGSGRSSYNEQFF
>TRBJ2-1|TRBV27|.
CASSLEGGPNEQFF
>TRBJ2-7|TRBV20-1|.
CSARTDISYEQYF
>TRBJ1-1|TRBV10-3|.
CAISVGQQLNTEAFF
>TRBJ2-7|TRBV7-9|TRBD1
CASSAAGTGYEQYF
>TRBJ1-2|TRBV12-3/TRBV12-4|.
CASSLTNYGYTF
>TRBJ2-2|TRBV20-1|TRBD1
CSATTTRGTGELFF
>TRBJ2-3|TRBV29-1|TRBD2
CSVGTSGRDTQYF
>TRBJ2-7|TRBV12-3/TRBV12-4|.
CASSPWADEEQYF
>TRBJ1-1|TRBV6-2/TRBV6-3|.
CATDSITTEAFF
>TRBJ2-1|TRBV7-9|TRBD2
CASSPATGGDAYNEQFF
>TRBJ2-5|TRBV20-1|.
CSAIEQETQYF
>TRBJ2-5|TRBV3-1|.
CASSGRPETQYF
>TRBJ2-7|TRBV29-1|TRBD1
CSVEDRAYEQYF
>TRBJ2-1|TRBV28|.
CASSLGGKLYNEQFF
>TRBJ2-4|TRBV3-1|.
CASSQSDSINIQYF
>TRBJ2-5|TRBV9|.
CASSVGSGETQYF
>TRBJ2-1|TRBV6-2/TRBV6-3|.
CASSPDVYNEQFF